This TCR beta chain was profiled in a study of blood T cell repertoires in COVID-19. Looking at the study overall: The United States, Italy and Spain provided the acute and convalescent COVID-19 samples. From T cells, B-cell-depleted T cells, or PBMCs came the material, which was cDNA or gDNA.

The ends were cut back, 7 bases at V and 5 bases at J, with 11 bases in the middle. The CDR3 consists of 13 residues. In Seattle, patients joined the study during active infection and were tracked longitudinally. Here immunoSEQ multiplex PCR was the method, and the copy in TCRdb shows in-frame clones only, minus some. The data show about 190,000 clones, with 80% to 85% seen just once and 10% to 15% held by the top ten. Specimen: peripheral blood. The clonotype comes from a woman older than 75 with COVID-19, enrolled during active disease. The chain has TRBV12-3 or TRBV12-4 and TRBJ2-2, with a tentative D call TRBD2 (6 bases). The CDR3 region is CASTWRGTGELFF. The CDR3, as DNA: TGTGCCAGCACCTGGAGGGGAACCGGGGAGCTGTTTTTT.